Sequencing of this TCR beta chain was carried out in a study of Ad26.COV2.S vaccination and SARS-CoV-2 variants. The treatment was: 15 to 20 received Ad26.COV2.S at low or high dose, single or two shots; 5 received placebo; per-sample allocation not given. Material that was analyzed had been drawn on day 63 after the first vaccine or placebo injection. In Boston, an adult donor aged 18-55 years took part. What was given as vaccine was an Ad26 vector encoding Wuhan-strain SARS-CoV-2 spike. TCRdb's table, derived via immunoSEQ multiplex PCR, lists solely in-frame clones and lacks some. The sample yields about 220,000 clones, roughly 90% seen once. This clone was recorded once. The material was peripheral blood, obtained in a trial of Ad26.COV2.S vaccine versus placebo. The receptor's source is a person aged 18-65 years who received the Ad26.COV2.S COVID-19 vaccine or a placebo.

This CDR3 is CAWSLPAGGVYEQYF. In nucleotides, the CDR3 is TGTGCCTGGAGTCTACCTGCTGGAGGGGTATACGAGCAGTACTTC. The chain has TRBV30 and TRBJ2-7, with D tentatively TRBD2 (6 bases). The germline gives CDR1 GTSNPN, CDR2 SVGIG (reference sequence). The CDR3 sequence is 15 residues long. V was cut by 2 bases and J by 4 bases, with 18 bases left in between.